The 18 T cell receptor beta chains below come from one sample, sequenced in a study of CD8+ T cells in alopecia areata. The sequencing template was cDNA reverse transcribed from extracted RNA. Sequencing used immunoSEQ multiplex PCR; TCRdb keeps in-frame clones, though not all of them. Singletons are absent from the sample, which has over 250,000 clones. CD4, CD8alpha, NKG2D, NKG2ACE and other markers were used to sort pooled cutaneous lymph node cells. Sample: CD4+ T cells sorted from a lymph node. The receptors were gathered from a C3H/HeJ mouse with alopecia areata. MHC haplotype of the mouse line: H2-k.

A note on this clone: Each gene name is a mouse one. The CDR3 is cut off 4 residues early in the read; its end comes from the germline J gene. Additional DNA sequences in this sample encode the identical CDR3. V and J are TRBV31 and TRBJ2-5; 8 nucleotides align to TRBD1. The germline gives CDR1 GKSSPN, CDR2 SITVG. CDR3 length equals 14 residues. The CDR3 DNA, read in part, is TGTGCCTGGAGTCTAGACAGGGGTCGAGAC. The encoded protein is CAWSLDRGRD. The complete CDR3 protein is CAWSLDRGRDTQYF.

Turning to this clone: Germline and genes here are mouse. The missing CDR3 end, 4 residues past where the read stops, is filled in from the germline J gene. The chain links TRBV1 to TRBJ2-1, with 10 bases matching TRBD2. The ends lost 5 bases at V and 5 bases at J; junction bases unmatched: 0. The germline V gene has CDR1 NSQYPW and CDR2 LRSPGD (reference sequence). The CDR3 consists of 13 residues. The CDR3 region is CTCSLGGHAEQFF. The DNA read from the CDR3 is TGCACCTGCAGTCTGGGGGGGCATGCT.

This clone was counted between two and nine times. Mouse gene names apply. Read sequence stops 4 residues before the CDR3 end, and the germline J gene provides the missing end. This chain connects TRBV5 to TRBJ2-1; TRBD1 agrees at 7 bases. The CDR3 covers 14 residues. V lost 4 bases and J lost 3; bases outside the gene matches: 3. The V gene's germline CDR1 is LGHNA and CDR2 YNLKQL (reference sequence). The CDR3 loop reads CASSLRDSYAEQFF. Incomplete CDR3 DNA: TGTGCCAGCAGCCTCCGGGACAGCTATGCT.

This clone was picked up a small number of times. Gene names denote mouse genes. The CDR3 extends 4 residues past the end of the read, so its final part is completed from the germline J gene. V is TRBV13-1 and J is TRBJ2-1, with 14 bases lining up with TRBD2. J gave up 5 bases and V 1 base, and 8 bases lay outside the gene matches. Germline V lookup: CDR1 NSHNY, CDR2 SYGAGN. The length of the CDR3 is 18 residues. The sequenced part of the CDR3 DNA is TGTGCCAGCAGTGATCACCGGGACTGGGGGGGCGATAATGCT. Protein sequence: CASSDHRDWGGDNA. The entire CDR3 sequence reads CASSDHRDWGGDNAEQFF.

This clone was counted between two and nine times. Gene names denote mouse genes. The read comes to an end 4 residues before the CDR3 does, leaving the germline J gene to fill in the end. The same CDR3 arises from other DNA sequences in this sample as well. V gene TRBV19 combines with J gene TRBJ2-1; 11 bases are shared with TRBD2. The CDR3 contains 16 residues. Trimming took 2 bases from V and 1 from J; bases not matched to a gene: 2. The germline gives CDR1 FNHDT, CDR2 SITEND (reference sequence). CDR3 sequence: CASSITGGANYAEQFF. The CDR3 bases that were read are TGTGCCAGCAGTATTACTGGGGGGGCCAACTATGCT.

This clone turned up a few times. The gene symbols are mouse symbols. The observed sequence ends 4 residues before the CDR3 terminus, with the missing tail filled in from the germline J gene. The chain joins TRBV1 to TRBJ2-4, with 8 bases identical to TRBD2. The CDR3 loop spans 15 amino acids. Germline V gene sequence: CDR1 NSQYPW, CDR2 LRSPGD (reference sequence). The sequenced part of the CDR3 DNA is TGCACCTGCAGTGCAGTCCGGGACTGGAAAAAC. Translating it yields CTCSAVRDWKN. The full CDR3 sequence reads CTCSAVRDWKNTLYF. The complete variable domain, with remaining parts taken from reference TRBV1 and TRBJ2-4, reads VTLLEQNPRWRLVPRGQAVNLRCILKNSQYPWMSWYQQDLQKQLQWLFTLRSPGDKEVKSLPGADYLATRVTDTELRLQVANMSQGRTLYCTCSAVRDWKNTLYFGAGTRLSVL.

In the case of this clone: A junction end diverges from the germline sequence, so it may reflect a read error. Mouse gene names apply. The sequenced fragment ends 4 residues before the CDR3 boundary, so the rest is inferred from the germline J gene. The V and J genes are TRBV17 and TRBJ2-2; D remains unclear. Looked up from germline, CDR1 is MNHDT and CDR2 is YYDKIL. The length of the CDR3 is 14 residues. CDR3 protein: CANSRRHNTGQLYF. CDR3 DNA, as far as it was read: TGTGCTAACAGTAGGAGACATAACACCGGG.

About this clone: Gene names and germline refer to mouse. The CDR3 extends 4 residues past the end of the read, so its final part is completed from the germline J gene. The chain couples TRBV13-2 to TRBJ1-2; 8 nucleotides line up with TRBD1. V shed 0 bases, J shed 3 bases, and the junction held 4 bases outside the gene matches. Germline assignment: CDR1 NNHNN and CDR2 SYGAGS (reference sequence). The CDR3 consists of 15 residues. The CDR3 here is CASGDAHRGDSDYTF. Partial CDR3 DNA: TGTGCCAGCGGTGATGCCCACAGGGGGGACTCC.

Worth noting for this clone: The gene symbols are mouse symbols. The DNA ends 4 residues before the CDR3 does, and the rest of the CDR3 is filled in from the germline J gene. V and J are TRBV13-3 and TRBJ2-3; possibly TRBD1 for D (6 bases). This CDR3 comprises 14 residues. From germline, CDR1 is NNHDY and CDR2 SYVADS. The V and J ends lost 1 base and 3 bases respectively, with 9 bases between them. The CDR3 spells CASSDWDTAETLYF. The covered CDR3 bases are TGTGCCAGCAGTGATTGGGACACCGCAGAA.

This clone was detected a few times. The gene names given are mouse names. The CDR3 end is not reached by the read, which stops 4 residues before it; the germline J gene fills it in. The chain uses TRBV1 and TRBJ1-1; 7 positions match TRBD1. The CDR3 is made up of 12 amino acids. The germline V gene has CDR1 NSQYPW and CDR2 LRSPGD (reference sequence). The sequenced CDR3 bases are TGCACCTGCAGTTCCACAGGGGAA. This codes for CTCSSTGE. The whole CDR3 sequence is CTCSSTGEEVFF.

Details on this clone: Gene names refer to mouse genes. The DNA read from the CDR3 is TGTGCCAGCAGTGATAGACTGGGAAACTATGCT. As protein: CASSDRLGNYA. The complete CDR3 protein is CASSDRLGNYAEQFF. This sequence joins TRBV13-3 and TRBJ2-1; TRBD2 aligns across 7 bases. The read terminates 4 residues ahead of where the CDR3 ends, so the germline J gene completes it. Germline V CDR1 and CDR2: NNHDY, SYVADS. The ends lost 1 base at V and 1 base at J; junction bases unmatched: 2. This CDR3 has 15 residues.

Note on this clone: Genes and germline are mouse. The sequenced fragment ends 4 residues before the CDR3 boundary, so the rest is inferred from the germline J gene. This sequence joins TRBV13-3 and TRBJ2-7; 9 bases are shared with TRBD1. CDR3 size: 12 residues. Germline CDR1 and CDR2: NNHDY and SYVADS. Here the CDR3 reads CASSRTGDEQYF. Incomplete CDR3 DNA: TGTGCCAGCAGTCGGACAGGGGAT.

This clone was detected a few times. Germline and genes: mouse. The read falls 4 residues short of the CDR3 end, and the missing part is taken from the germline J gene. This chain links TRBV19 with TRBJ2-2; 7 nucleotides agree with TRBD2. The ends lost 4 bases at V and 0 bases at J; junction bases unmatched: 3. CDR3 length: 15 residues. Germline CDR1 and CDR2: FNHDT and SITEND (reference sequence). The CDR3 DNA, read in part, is TGTGCCAGCAGTGCGTGGGGGGCAAACACCGGG. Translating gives CASSAWGANTG. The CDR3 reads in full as CASSAWGANTGQLYF.

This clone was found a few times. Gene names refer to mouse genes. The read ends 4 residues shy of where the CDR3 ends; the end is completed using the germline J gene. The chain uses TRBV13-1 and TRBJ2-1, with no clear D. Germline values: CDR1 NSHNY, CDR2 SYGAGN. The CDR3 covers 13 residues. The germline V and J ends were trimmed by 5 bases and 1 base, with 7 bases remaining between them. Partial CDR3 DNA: TGTGCCAGCAGAGTCCAGAACTATGCT. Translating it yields CASRVQNYA. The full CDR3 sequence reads CASRVQNYAEQFF.

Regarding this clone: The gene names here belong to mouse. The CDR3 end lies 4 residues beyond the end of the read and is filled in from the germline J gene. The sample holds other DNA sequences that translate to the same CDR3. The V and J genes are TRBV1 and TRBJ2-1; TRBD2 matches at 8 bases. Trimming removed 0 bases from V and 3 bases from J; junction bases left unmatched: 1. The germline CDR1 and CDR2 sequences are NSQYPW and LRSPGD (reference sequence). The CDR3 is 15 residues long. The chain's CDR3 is CTCSADWGVYAEQFF. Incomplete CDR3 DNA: TGCACCTGCAGTGCAGACTGGGGGGTCTATGCT.

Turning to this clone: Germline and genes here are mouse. Partial CDR3 DNA: TGCACCTGCAGCCAGGCCGCAAACTCC. This codes for CTCSQAANS. From start to end, the CDR3 is CTCSQAANSDYTF. The rearrangement joins TRBV1 to TRBJ1-2; D is ambiguous. Read sequence stops 4 residues before the CDR3 end, and the germline J gene provides the missing end. Germline-derived CDR1 and CDR2 are NSQYPW and LRSPGD (reference sequence). The CDR3 runs to 13 residues. The germline V and J ends were trimmed by 6 bases and 0 bases, with 8 bases remaining between them.

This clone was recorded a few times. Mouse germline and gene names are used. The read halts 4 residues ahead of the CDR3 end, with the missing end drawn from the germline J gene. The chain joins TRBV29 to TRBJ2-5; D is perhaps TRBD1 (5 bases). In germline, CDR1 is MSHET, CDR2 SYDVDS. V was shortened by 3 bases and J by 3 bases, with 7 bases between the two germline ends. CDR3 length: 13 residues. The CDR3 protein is CASSFGQQDTQYF. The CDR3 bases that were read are TGTGCTAGCAGTTTCGGACAACAAGAC.

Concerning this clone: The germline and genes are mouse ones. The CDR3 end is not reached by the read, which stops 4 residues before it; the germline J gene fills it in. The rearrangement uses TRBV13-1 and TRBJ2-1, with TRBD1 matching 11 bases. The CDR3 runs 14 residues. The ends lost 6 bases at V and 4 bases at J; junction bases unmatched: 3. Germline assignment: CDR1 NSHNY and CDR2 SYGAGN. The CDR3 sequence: CASKGTGGYAEQFF. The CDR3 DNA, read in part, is TGTGCCAGCAAGGGGACAGGGGGATATGCT.